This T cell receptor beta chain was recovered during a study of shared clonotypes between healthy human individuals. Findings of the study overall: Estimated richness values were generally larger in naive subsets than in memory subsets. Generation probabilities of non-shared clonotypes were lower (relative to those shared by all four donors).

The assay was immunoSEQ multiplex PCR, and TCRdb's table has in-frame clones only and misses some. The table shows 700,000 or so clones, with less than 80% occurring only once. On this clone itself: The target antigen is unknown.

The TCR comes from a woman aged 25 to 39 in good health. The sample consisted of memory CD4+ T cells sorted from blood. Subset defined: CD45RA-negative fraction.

CDR3 DNA sequence: TGTGCCAGCAGCTTTGGGATAGCGGGAGGGCCTCATGAGCAGTTCTTC. Protein: CASSFGIAGGPHEQFF. The chain has TRBV7-8 and TRBJ2-1, with 11 bases matching TRBD2. The CDR3 has 16 amino acids. The trim removed 3 bases at V and 8 bases at J, leaving 9 bases unmatched. Germline loops: CDR1 SGHVS, CDR2 FQNEAQ.